The next 28 T cell receptor beta chains were all read from a single sample in a study of persistence of HIV-infected CD4 T cells. The stimulus was an HIV-1 Gag 15-mer peptide pool, 1 ug/peptide/mL. CD40L-negative CD69-negative CD45RO-high memory CD4+ T cells were sorted as populations depleted of antigen-responding cells. The immunoSEQ assay was version 4, run in survey mode. TCRdb's table, derived via immunoSEQ multiplex PCR, lists solely in-frame clones and lacks some. The sample has around 42,000 clones, around three quarters seen once. No antigen is known for these receptors. The sample consisted of CD4+ T cells sorted from PBMCs after approximately 19-hour stimulation, taken from a patient who received antiretroviral therapy. These receptor sequences come from an adult man with HIV who was CMV-seropositive.

The V call is TRBV27, the J call TRBJ2-3, with D possibly matching TRBD1 (6 bases). V lost 5 bases and J lost 6, with 18 bases in between. The germline CDR1 and CDR2 sequences are MNHEY and SMNVEV (reference sequence). The CDR3 covers 15 residues. The CDR3 region has the DNA TGTGCCAGCAGTCGCCGGGACACCGGTCGCGATACGCAGTATTTT. Translated: CASSRRDTGRDTQYF.

The genes are TRBV19 and TRBJ2-2, with 9 bases fitting TRBD2. Germline CDR1 LNHDA, CDR2 SQIVND (reference sequence). V shed 2 bases, J shed 4 bases, and the junction held 5 bases outside the gene matches. The CDR3 extends over 16 amino acids. CDR3 nucleotide sequence: TGTGCCAGTAGTATATTAGCGGGGGTTACCACCGGGGAGCTGTTTTTT. Translated: CASSILAGVTTGELFF.

This clone was counted a single time. V gene TRBV19 combines with J gene TRBJ2-7; 7 bases are shared with TRBD1. V gave up 6 bases and J gave up 0 bases; unmatched junction bases: 14. The V gene's germline CDR1 is LNHDA and CDR2 SQIVND (reference sequence). The CDR3 runs 17 residues. The CDR3 nucleotides are TGTGCCAGTAGCCTTTACCCCTCCGGGACAGTCTCCTACGAGCAGTACTTC. This encodes CASSLYPSGTVSYEQYF.

With regard to this clone: At one boundary the junction diverges from the germline segment, which might be a read error. J is TRBJ2-1 and V is TRBV2; maybe TRBD2 (6 bases). Germline lookup yields CDR1 SNHLY and CDR2 FYNNEI. The CDR3 loop spans 11 amino acids. The CDR3 protein is CASSEHSRGIF. The CDR3 bases are TGTGCCAGCAGTGAACACAGCCGGGGGATCTTC.

This chain uses TRBV5-6 with TRBJ2-7; a weak D match, TRBD1 (5 bases). Between the trimmed V and J ends, which lost 0 bases and 0 bases, there was a span of 10 bases. Germline lookup yields CDR1 SGHDT and CDR2 YYEEEE. The CDR3 sequence is 15 residues long. The CDR3 spells CASSLARANSYEQYF. Here the CDR3 DNA reads TGTGCCAGCAGCTTGGCCAGGGCCAACTCCTACGAGCAGTACTTC.

The rearrangement links TRBV19 to TRBJ2-3; maybe TRBD1 (5 bases). Deletions cut 4 bases from V and 1 base from J, with 15 bases between. CDR1 and CDR2 from the germline V gene are LNHDA and SQIVND (reference sequence). The CDR3 length is 16 residues. The CDR3 region has the DNA TGTGCCAGTAGTACCCGACAGAGGCCTGGCACAGATACGCAGTATTTT. Its translation: CASSTRQRPGTDTQYF.

This clone was counted a few times. This chain connects TRBV18 to TRBJ1-1; D remains ambiguous. The V end lost 6 bases, the J end lost 4 bases, and 12 bases lay between the germline ends. This CDR3 has 13 residues. From germline, CDR1 is KGHSH and CDR2 LQKENI. For the CDR3, the DNA is TGTGCCAGCTCCCCTGAATCTCCCACTGAAGCTTTCTTT. This encodes CASSPESPTEAFF.

V and J are TRBV3-1 (or the pseudogene TRBV3-2) and TRBJ1-1; 7 nucleotides agree with TRBD1. The CDR3 length is 16 residues. In germline, CDR1 is LGHDT, CDR2 YNNKEL (reference sequence). With 0 bases clipped from V and 5 bases from J, the junction kept 9 bases outside the gene matches. CDR3 residues: CASSQDFRGRKTEAFF. The CDR3 DNA is TGTGCCAGCAGCCAAGATTTCAGGGGGAGGAAGACTGAAGCTTTCTTT.

The chain recombines TRBV5-1 with TRBJ1-3; D is undetermined. Between the trimmed V and J ends, which lost 3 bases and 1 base, there was a span of 8 bases. The CDR3 has 14 amino acids. Germline V CDR1 and CDR2: SGHRS, YFSETQ. The CDR3: CASSSSFSGNTIYF. The CDR3, as DNA: TGCGCCAGCAGCTCGTCTTTTTCTGGAAACACCATATATTTT.

This chain links TRBV3-1 (or the pseudogene TRBV3-2) with TRBJ1-5; D remains ambiguous. Trimming stripped 4 bases from V and 3 bases from J, with 10 bases between. This CDR3 is built from 14 residues. The germline gives CDR1 LGHDT, CDR2 YNNKEL (reference sequence). CDR3 bases: TGTGCCAGCAGCCCGGCCGTCGACAATCAGCCCCAGCATTTT. This translates into CASSPAVDNQPQHF.

This clone came up a few times. Other nucleotide sequences in the sample specify the same CDR3. The chain uses TRBV19 and TRBJ1-1; 10 bases match TRBD1. V shed 4 bases, J shed 0 bases, and the junction held 2 bases outside the gene matches. Germline CDR1 and CDR2: LNHDA and SQIVND (reference sequence). The CDR3 is 15 residues long. The CDR3 loop reads CASSTGQGMNTEAFF. The CDR3 DNA reads TGTGCCAGTAGTACGGGACAGGGGATGAACACTGAAGCTTTCTTT.

The chain couples TRBV5-4 to TRBJ1-4; 8 bases map to TRBD1. Germline-derived CDR1 and CDR2 are SGHNT and YYREEE (reference sequence). Unmatched junction bases numbered 2, after V lost 4 bases and J lost 0 bases. This CDR3 is 15 amino acids long. CDR3 sequence reads: CASSPGGSTNEKLFF. CDR3 nucleotide sequence: TGTGCCAGCAGCCCAGGGGGCTCAACTAATGAAAAACTGTTTTTT.

The chain has TRBV7-3 and TRBJ1-1; D uncertain. Trimming left V 5 bases short and J 2 bases short, with 9 bases between. The CDR3 is made up of 13 amino acids. Germline-derived CDR1 and CDR2 are SGHTA and FQGTGA. In DNA form, the CDR3 reads TGTGCCAGCAGCCAATTTTTTAACACTGAAGCTTTCTTT. It codes for CASSQFFNTEAFF.

The chain links TRBV4-3 to TRBJ1-1; 7 positions agree with TRBD1. The germline V gene encodes CDR1 LGHNA and CDR2 YSLEER. This CDR3 region has 16 residues. V trimming: 0 bases; J trimming: 5 bases; junction bases outside the gene matches: 9. The CDR3: CASSQDRDSQITEAFF. In DNA form, the CDR3 reads TGCGCCAGCAGCCAAGATCGGGACAGCCAGATTACTGAAGCTTTCTTT.

Concerning this clone itself: A much bigger clone sits one base away, suggesting this may be a read error. The CDR3 DNA reads TGTGCCAGTAGTATAGACAGGGACGAGCAGTACTTC. It translates to CASSIDRDEQYF. The V call is TRBV19, the J call TRBJ2-7; D perhaps matches TRBD1 (5 bases). V shed 0 bases and J shed 5 bases, with 5 bases lying between them. The CDR3 sequence is 12 residues long. CDR1 LNHDA and CDR2 SQIVND come from the germline V gene (reference sequence). The complete variable domain, with remaining parts taken from reference TRBV19 and TRBJ2-7, reads DGGITQSPKYLFRKEGQNVTLSCEQNLNHDAMYWYRQDPGQGLRLIYYSQIVNDFQKGDIAEGYSVSREKKESFPLTVTSAQKNPTAFYLCASSIDRDEQYFGPGTRLTVT.

The chain combines TRBV2 with TRBJ2-5, with 10 positions matching TRBD1. The CDR3 consists of 17 residues. V lost 6 bases and J lost 5; bases outside the gene matches: 15. CDR1 is SNHLY and CDR2 is FYNNEI in the germline V gene. CDR3 sequence: CASSLFSPGQGLETQYF. CDR3 coding DNA: TGTGCCAGCAGCCTCTTTTCCCCGGGACAGGGGCTGGAGACCCAGTACTTC.

The rearrangement links TRBV18 to TRBJ1-4; D not resolved. CDR1 KGHSH and CDR2 LQKENI come from the germline V gene. This CDR3 has 14 residues. Between the trimmed V and J ends, which lost 6 bases and 5 bases, there was a span of 13 bases. The CDR3 reads CASSGERANEKLFF. The CDR3 bases are TGTGCCAGCTCCGGGGAAAGGGCGAATGAAAAACTGTTTTTT.

The chain combines TRBV20-1 with TRBJ1-1; TRBD1 might be the D (6 bases). The germline V gene has CDR1 DFQATT and CDR2 SNEGSKA (reference sequence). V lost 6 bases, J lost 5 bases, and 10 bases lay in between. CDR3 length: 11 residues. The CDR3 sequence: CSAGGETEAFF. The CDR3 DNA follows: TGCAGTGCAGGGGGGGAAACTGAAGCTTTCTTT.

This clone ranks as medium-sized (0.01 to 0.1%). The J gene is TRBJ1-3, the V gene TRBV9; D possibly corresponds to TRBD1 (5 bases). The V end lost 3 bases, the J end lost 0 bases, and 7 bases lay between the germline ends. Per germline, CDR1 SGDLS and CDR2 YYNGEE. The CDR3 consists of 14 residues. The CDR3 here is CASSAGTSGNTIYF. The CDR3 bases are TGTGCCAGCAGCGCCGGGACCTCTGGAAACACCATATATTTT.

This clone was seen once. The J gene is TRBJ2-5, the V gene TRBV24-1; D is possibly TRBD1 (6 bases). The CDR3 length is 17 residues. Germline V CDR1 and CDR2: KGHDR, SFDVKD. The germline V and J ends were trimmed by 1 base and 3 bases, with 17 bases remaining between them. This CDR3 reads CATSDLSGAITEETQYF. The CDR3 nucleotides read TGTGCCACCAGTGATTTATCAGGGGCCATAACTGAAGAGACCCAGTACTTC.

This rearrangement joins TRBV5-6 to TRBJ1-1, with a possible D match to TRBD1 (5 bases). The CDR3 is 14 residues long. Trimming left V 9 bases short and J 4 bases short, with 19 bases between. In germline, CDR1 is SGHDT, CDR2 YYEEEE. CDR3 DNA: TGTGCCACTAATCTCCGGGGCGGGGGCACTGAAGCTTTCTTT. Translation: CATNLRGGGTEAFF.

The chain employs TRBV19 and TRBJ1-2; possibly TRBD1 for D (6 bases). V was cut by 5 bases and J by 4 bases, with 26 bases left in between. CDR3 size: 18 residues. The germline V gene has CDR1 LNHDA and CDR2 SQIVND (reference sequence). The CDR3 sequence: CASSLRSSSTTGTYGYTF. The CDR3 DNA follows: TGTGCCAGTAGTCTCCGATCCTCGTCGACTACAGGGACCTATGGCTACACCTTC.

This clone is categorized as medium-sized. The V call is TRBV11-2, the J call TRBJ1-1; 10 bases match TRBD1. Trimming at V came to 5 bases and at J to 5 bases, leaving 11 bases not matched to a gene. The CDR3 has 16 amino acids. Germline V lookup: CDR1 SGHAT, CDR2 FQNNGV. CDR3 loop: CASSAHLGTGVTEAFF. CDR3 nucleotides: TGTGCCAGCAGCGCCCACCTCGGGACAGGGGTTACTGAAGCTTTCTTT.

This sequence joins TRBV10-2 and TRBJ2-2; D may be TRBD1 (6 bases). This CDR3 is built from 13 residues. Germline values: CDR1 WSHSY, CDR2 SAAADI. Trimming pared 3 bases from V and 5 bases from J, leaving 7 bases between. The CDR3 DNA is TGCGCCAGCAGTGACAGGGGAACCGGGGAGCTGTTTTTT. It yields the protein CASSDRGTGELFF.

In nucleotides, the CDR3 is TGTGCCAGCAGCCCGATAGGGGGAAGAGATACGCAGTATTTT. Translation gives CASSPIGGRDTQYF. The chain has TRBV7-3 and TRBJ2-3, with D maybe TRBD1 (6 bases). Trimming removed 5 bases from V and 5 bases from J, with 14 bases in between. The CDR3 consists of 14 residues. CDR1 is SGHTA, CDR2 FQGTGA, per germline.

V is TRBV21-1 and J is TRBJ2-7; the D call TRBD2 from the table was never checked on the DNA. TRBV21-1 is assigned pseudogene status. This CDR3 comprises 14 residues. This CDR3 reads CASSKEGGGYEQYF. For the CDR3, the DNA is TGTGCCAGCAGCAAAGAGGGCGGGGGGTACGAGCAGTACTTC.

This rearrangement joins TRBV19 to TRBJ1-1, with D perhaps matching TRBD1 (5 bases). There are 14 residues in the CDR3. Trimming left V 3 bases short and J 0 bases short, with 8 bases between. Germline values: CDR1 LNHDA, CDR2 SQIVND (reference sequence). The CDR3 DNA is TGTGCCAGTAGTATTGGGGGACTGAACACTGAAGCTTTCTTT. Its translation is CASSIGGLNTEAFF.

The J gene is TRBJ1-2, the V gene TRBV7-9, with D hard to call. Germline loops: CDR1 SEHNR, CDR2 FQNEAQ (reference sequence). The CDR3 loop spans 12 amino acids. V was clipped by 1 base and J by 14 bases, with 14 bases between them. The CDR3, as DNA: TGTGCCAGCAGCTTAGAAATCAACGTACATACCTTC. This codes for CASSLEINVHTF.